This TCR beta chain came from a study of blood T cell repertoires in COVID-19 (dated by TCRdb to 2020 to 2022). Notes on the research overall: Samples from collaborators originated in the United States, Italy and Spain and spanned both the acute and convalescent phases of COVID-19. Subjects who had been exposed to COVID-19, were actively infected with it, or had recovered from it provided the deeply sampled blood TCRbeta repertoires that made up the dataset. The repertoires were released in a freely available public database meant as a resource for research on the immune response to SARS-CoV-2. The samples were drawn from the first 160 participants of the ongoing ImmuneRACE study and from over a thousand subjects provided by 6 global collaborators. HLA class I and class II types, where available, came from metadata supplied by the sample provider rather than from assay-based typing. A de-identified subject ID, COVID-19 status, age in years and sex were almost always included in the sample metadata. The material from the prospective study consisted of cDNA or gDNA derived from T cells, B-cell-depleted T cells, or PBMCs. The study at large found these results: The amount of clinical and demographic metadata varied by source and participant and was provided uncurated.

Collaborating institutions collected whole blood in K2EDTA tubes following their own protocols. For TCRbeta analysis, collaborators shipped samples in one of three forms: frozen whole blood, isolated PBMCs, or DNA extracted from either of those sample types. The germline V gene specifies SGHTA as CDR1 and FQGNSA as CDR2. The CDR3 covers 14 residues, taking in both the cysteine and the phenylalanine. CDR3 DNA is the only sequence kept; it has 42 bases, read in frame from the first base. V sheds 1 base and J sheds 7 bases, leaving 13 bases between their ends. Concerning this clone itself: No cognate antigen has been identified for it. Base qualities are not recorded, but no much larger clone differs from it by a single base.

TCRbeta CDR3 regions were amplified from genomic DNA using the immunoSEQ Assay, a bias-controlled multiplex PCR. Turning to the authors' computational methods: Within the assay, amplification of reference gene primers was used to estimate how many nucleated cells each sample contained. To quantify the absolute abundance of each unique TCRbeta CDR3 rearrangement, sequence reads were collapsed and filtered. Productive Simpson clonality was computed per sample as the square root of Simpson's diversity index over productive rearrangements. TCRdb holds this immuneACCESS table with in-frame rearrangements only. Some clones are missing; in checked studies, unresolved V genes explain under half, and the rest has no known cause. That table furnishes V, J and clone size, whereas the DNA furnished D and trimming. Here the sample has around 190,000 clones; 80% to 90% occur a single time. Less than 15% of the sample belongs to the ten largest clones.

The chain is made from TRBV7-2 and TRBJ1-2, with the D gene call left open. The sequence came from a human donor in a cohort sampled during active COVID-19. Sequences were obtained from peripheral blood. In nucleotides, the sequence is TGTGCCAGCAGCTTAGGTTCGGGGTCTCTTGGCTACACCTTC. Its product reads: CASSLGSGSLGYTF.